The clone carrying this T cell receptor beta chain occurred a few times. A second PCR, run for about 7 to 12 cycles, used a sample-barcoded 5' primer plus a J-beta primer mix. Via MiXCR, TCRdb re-called the 5' RACE reads, giving one row per CDR3 protein. Here the sample spans 800,000 or so distinct CDR3 sequences, roughly 25% being singletons. Isolation per sample recovered at least 6 million PBMCs. This entry is derived from a study of blood T cells in healthy people across ages. CDR3 length: 15 amino acids. The V segment lost 7 bases and the J segment 6 bases; nucleotides outside the gene matches: 8. Germline values: CDR1 SQVTM, CDR2 ANQGSEA. The same sample was also studied in work on T cells of mothers and their children.

The specimen sequenced was blood. The receptor was derived from a boy under 18 in good health. This chain joins TRBV29-1 and TRBJ2-2, with TRBD2 identical over 13 bases. The CDR3 coding sequence is TGCAGCGGGGGGGGACTAGCGGGAATGGCCGGGGAGCTGTTTTTT. This translates into CSGGGLAGMAGELFF.